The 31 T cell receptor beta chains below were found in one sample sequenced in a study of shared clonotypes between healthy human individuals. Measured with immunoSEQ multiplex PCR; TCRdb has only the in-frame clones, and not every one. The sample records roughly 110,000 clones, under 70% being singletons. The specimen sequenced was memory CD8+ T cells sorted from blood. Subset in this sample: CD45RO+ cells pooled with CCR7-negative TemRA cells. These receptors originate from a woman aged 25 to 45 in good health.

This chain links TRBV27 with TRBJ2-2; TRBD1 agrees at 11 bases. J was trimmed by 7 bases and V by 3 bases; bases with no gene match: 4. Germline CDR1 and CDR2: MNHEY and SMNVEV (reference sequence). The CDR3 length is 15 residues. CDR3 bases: TGTGCCAGCAGTTTTCCGGGGACAGGGGGCGGGGAGCTGTTTTTT. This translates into CASSFPGTGGGELFF.

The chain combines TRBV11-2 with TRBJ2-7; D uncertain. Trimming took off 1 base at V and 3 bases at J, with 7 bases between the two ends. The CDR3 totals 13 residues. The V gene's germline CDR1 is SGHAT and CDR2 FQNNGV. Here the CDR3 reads CASSLGPVYEQYF. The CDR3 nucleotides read TGTGCCAGCAGCTTAGGTCCGGTCTACGAGCAGTACTTC.

CDR3 DNA: TGTGCCAGCAGTGATCCGGGGGCCGATCAGCCCCAGCATTTT. Translated: CASSDPGADQPQHF. The chain recombines TRBV2 with TRBJ1-5; D is possibly TRBD1 (6 bases). This CDR3 comprises 14 residues. Germline assignment: CDR1 SNHLY and CDR2 FYNNEI. Trimming took 3 bases from V and 5 from J, leaving 11 bases between them.

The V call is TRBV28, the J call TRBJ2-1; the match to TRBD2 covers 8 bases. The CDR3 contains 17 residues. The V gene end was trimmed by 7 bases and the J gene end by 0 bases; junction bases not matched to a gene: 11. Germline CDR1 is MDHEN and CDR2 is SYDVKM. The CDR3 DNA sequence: TGTGCCAGCACTTCCAGCGGGAGTCCCAGCTCCTACAATGAGCAGTTCTTC. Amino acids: CASTSSGSPSSYNEQFF.

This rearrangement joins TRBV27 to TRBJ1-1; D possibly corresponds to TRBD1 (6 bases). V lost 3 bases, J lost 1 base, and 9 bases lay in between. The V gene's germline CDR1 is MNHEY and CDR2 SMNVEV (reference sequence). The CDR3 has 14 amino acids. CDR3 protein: CASSLVGGNTEAFF. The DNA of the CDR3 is TGTGCCAGCAGTTTGGTAGGGGGGAACACTGAAGCTTTCTTT.

The CDR3 reads CASSLVPDSGNTIYF. Here the CDR3 DNA reads TGTGCCAGCAGCTTGGTCCCTGACTCTGGAAACACCATATATTTT. The gene calls are TRBV5-4 and TRBJ1-3; D remains ambiguous. The CDR3 consists of 15 residues. Trimming shortened V by 0 bases and J by 0 bases, and 7 bases separated the two germline ends. The germline V gene encodes CDR1 SGHNT and CDR2 YYREEE (reference sequence).

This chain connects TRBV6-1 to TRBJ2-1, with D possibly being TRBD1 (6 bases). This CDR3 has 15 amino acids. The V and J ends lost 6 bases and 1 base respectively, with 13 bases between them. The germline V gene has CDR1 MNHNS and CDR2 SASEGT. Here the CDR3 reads CASRDRVLSYNEQFF. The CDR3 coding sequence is TGTGCCAGCAGGGACAGAGTACTATCCTACAATGAGCAGTTCTTC.

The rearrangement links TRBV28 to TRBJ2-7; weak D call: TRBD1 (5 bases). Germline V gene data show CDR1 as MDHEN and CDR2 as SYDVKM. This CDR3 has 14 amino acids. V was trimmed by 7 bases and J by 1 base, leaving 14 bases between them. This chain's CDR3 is CASTPWGLSYEQYF. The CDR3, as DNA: TGTGCCAGCACCCCATGGGGCTTGTCCTACGAGCAGTACTTC.

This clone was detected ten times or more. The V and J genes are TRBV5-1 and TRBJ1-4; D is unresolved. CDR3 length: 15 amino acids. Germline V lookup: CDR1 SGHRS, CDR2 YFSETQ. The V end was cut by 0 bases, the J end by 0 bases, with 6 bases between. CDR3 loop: CASSLGGATNEKLFF. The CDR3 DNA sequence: TGCGCCAGCAGCTTGGGGGGTGCAACTAATGAAAAACTGTTTTTT.

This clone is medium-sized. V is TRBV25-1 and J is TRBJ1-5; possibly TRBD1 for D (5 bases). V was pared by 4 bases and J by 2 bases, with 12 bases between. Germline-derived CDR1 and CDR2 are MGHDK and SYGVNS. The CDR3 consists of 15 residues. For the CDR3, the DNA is TGTGCCAGCAGTGGTTCCGGAGGGGGCAATCAGCCCCAGCATTTT. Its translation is CASSGSGGGNQPQHF.

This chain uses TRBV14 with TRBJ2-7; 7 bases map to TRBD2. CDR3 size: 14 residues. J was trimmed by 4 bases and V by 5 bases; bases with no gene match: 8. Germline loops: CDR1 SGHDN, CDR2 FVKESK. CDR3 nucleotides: TGTGCCAGCAGCAGGAGCGGGAACTCGTACGAGCAGTACTTC. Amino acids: CASSRSGNSYEQYF.

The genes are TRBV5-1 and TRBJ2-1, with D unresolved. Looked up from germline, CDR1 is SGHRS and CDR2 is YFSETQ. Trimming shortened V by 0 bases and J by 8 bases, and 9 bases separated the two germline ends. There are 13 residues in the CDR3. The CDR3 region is CASSLDVVDEQFF. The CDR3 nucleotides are TGCGCCAGCAGCTTGGACGTAGTCGATGAGCAGTTCTTC.

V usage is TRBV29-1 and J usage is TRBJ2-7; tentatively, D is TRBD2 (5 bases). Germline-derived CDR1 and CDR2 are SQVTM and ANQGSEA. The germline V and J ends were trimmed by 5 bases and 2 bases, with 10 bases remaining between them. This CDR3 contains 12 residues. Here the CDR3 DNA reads TGCAGCGTTAGTGCCGGGGCCTACGAGCAGTACTTC. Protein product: CSVSAGAYEQYF.

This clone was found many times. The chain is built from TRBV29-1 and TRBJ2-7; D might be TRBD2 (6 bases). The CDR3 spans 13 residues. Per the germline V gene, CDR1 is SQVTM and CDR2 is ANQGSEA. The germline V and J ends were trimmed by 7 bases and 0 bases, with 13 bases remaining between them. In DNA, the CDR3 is TGCAGCGCCCAGGGAGGCTCCTCCTACGAGCAGTACTTC. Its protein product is CSAQGGSSYEQYF.

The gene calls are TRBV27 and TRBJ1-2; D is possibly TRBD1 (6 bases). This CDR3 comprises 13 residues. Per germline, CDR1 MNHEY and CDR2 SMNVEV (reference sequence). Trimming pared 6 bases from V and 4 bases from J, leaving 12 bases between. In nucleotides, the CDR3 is TGTGCCAGCAGCCCCGGACAGAGCTATGGCTACACCTTC. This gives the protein CASSPGQSYGYTF.

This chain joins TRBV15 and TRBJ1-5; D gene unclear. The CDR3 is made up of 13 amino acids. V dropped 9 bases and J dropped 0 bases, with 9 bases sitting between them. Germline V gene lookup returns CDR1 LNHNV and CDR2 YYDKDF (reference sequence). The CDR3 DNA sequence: TGTGCCACGTCCCGAGGTAGCAATCAGCCCCAGCATTTT. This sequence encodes CATSRGSNQPQHF.

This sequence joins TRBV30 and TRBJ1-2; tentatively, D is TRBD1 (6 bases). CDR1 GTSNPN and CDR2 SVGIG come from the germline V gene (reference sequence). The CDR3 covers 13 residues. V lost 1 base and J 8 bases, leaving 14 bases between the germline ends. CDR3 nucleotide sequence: TGTGCCTGGAGTGGGGGACACACTAGCGGCTACACCTTC. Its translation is CAWSGGHTSGYTF.

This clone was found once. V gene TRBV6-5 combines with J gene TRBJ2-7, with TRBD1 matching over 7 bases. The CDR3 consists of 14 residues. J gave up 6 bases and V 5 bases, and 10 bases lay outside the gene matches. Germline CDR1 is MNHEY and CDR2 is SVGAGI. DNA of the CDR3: TGTGCCAGCAGTGGCGCCACAGGGGCTCCCGAGCAGTACTTC. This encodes CASSGATGAPEQYF.

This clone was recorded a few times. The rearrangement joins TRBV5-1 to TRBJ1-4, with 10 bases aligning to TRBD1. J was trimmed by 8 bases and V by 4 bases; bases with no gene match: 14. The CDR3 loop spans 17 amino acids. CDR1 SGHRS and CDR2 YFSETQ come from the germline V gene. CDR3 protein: CASSETGTGALGEKLFF. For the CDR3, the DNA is TGCGCCAGCAGCGAAACCGGGACAGGGGCTTTAGGAGAAAAACTGTTTTTT.

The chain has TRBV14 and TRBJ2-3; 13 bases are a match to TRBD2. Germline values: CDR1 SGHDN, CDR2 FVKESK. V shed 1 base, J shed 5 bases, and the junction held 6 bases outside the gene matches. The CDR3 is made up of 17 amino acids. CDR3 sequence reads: CASSQAGLAGLGDTQYF. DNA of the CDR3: TGTGCCAGCAGCCAAGCGGGACTAGCGGGATTGGGAGATACGCAGTATTTT.

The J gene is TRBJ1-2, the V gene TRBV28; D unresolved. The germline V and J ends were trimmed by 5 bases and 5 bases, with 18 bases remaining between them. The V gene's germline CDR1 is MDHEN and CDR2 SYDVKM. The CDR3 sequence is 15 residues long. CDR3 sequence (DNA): TGTGCCAGCAGTCGTCCGCGACAAGGGTTGTATGGCTACACCTTC. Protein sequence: CASSRPRQGLYGYTF.

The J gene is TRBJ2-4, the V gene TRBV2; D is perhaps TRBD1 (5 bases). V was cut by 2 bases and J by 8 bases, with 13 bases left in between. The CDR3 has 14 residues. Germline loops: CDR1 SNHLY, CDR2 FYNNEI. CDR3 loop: CASSEYRFEDIQYF. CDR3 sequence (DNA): TGTGCCAGCAGTGAATACAGGTTTGAGGACATTCAGTACTTC. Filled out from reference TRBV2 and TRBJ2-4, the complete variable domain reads EPEVTQTPSHQVTQMGQEVILRCVPISNHLYFYWYRQILGQKVEFLVSFYNNEISEKSEIFDDQFSVERPDGSNFTLKIRSTKLEDSAMYFCASSEYRFEDIQYFGAGTRLSVL.

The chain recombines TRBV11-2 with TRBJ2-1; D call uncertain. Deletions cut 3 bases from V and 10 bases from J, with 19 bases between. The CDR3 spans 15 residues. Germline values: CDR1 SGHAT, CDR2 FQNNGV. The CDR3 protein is CASSFFGPRNTEQFF. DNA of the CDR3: TGTGCCAGCAGCTTTTTTGGGCCCCGAAATACGGAGCAGTTCTTC.

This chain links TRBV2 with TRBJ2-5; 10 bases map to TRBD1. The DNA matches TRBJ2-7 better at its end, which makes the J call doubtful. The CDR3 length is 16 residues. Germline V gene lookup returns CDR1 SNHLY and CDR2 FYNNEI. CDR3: CASSEGWGQGTYEQYF. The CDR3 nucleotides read TGTGCCAGCAGTGAAGGTTGGGGACAGGGGACCTACGAGCAGTACTTC.

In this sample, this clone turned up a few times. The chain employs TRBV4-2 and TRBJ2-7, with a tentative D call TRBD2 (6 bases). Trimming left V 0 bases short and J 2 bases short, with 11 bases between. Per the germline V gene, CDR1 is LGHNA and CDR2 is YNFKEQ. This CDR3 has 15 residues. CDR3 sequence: CASSQEGGFPYEQYF. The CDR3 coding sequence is TGTGCCAGCAGCCAAGAGGGGGGATTCCCCTACGAGCAGTACTTC.

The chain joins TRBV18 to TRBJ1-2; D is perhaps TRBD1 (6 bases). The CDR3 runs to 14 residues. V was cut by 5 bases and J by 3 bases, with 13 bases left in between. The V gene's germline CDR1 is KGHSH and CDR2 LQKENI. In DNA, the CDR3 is TGTGCCAGCTCAGTCACAGGGATAGACTATGGCTACACCTTC. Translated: CASSVTGIDYGYTF.

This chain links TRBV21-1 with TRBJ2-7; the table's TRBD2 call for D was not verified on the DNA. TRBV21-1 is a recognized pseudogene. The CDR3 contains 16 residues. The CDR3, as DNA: TGTGCCAGCAGCAAAACTAACGGGACTAGCGGGAGGGAGCAGTACTTC. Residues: CASSKTNGTSGREQYF.

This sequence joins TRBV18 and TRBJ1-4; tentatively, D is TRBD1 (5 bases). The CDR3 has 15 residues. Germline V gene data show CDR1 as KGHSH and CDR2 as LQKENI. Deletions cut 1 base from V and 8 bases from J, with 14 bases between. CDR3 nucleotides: TGTGCCAGCTCACCACTCCGAGGGGAACGGGAAAAACTGTTTTTT. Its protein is CASSPLRGEREKLFF.

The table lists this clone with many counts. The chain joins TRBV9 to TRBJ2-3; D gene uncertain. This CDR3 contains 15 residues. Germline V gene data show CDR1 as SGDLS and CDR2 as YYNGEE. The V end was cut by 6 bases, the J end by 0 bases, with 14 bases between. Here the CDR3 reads CASTRARFSTDTQYF. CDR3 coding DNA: TGTGCCAGCACTAGGGCCAGGTTTAGCACAGATACGCAGTATTTT.

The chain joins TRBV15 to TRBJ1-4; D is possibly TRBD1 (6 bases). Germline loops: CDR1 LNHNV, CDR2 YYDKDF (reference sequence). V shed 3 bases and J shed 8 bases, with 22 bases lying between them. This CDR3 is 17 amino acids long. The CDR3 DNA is TGTGCCACCAGCAGTCACCAAGGGTCAGGGGCTACCGAAAAACTGTTTTTT. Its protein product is CATSSHQGSGATEKLFF.

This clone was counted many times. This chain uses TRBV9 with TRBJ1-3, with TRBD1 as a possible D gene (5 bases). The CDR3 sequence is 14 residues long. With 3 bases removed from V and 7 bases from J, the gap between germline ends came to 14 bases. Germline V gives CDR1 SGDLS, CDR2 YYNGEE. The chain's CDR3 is CASSAPVRENTIYF. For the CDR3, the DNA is TGTGCCAGCAGCGCACCTGTCAGGGAGAACACCATATATTTT. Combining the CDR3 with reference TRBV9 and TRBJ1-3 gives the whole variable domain DSGVTQTPKHLITATGQRVTLRCSPRSGDLSVYWYQQSLDQGLQFLIQYYNGEERAKGNILERFSAQQFPDLHSELNLSSLELGDSALYFCASSAPVRENTIYFGEGSWLTVV.